Each of the 19 T cell receptor beta chains below was sequenced from the same sample in a study of T cells after yellow fever vaccination. TCRdb redid the calling of the 5' RACE reads with MiXCR, one entry per CDR3 protein. The sample yields 100,000 to 150,000 distinct CDR3 sequences, under 8% seen once. The material sequenced was CD4+ T cells sorted from PBMCs, taken 10 to 11 days after the first yellow fever vaccination. These receptors originate from a man aged 18 to 35 who received the YFV17D yellow fever vaccine.

This clonotype was recorded many times. The chain carries TRBV29-1 and TRBJ2-1; perhaps TRBD1 as D (6 bases). The CDR3 consists of 14 residues. Germline-derived CDR1 and CDR2 are SQVTM and ANQGSEA. V dropped 4 bases and J dropped 2 bases, with 12 bases sitting between them. The CDR3 DNA is TGCAGCGTTGTTTGGGGGCCCACCTACAATGAGCAGTTCTTC. Translation: CSVVWGPTYNEQFF.

This clonotype was seen at least ten times. This chain uses TRBV5-6 with TRBJ2-3, with 9 bases matching TRBD2. CDR1 SGHDT and CDR2 YYEEEE come from the germline V gene. V lost 4 bases and J lost 5; bases outside the gene matches: 20. CDR3 length: 19 amino acids. The CDR3 coding sequence is TGTGCCAGCAGCCCCCTTGGGAGTTTCAGCGGGGGGCATCAAGATACGCAGTATTTT. Protein sequence: CASSPLGSFSGGHQDTQYF.

This clonotype has at least ten counts. V gene TRBV7-2 combines with J gene TRBJ1-2; TRBD1 aligns across 7 bases. Losses at the gene ends were 4 bases for V and 2 bases for J; bases not matched to a gene: 4. This CDR3 is built from 14 residues. Germline V CDR1 and CDR2: SGHTA, FQGNSA. The CDR3 reads CASSSWTGNYGYTF. The CDR3 nucleotides are TGTGCCAGCAGCTCCTGGACAGGAAACTATGGCTACACCTTC.

The genes are TRBV27 and TRBJ1-5; D unclear. There are 14 residues in the CDR3. CDR1 is MNHEY, CDR2 SMNVEV, per germline (reference sequence). With 6 bases removed from V and 2 bases from J, the gap between germline ends came to 11 bases. Written as DNA, the CDR3 is TGTGCCAGCAGCCCATTTTCTGGCAATCAGCCCCAGCATTTT. Translation gives CASSPFSGNQPQHF.

This clonotype was counted at least ten times. This chain joins TRBV4-3 and TRBJ1-3; D is unclear. V was shortened by 0 bases and J by 4 bases, with 10 bases between the two germline ends. The CDR3 contains 15 residues. CDR1 and CDR2 (germline): LGHNA, YSLEER. The CDR3 here is CASSQERIGGNTIYF. DNA for the CDR3: TGCGCCAGCAGCCAAGAGAGAATCGGGGGAAACACCATATATTTT.

This clonotype was observed at least ten times. The genes are TRBV20-1 and TRBJ1-5; no clear D. The CDR3 consists of 10 residues. Germline CDR1 DFQATT, CDR2 SNEGSKA (reference sequence). The V end lost 3 bases, the J end lost 6 bases, and 3 bases lay between the germline ends. The CDR3 nucleotides read TGCAGTGCTAGCCCTCAGCCCCAGCATTTT. Its protein product is CSASPQPQHF.

The gene calls are TRBV7-3 and TRBJ2-3; 9 bases map to TRBD1. The CDR3 sequence is 12 residues long. Germline CDR1 and CDR2: SGHTA and FQGTGA. The V segment lost 7 bases and the J segment 9 bases; nucleotides outside the gene matches: 5. The CDR3 loop is CASILDRGTQYF. As DNA, the CDR3 is TGTGCCAGCATCTTGGACAGGGGAACGCAGTATTTT.

The chain employs TRBV18 and TRBJ2-3, with D hard to call. V gave up 0 bases and J gave up 0 bases, with 10 bases separating them. Per the germline V gene, CDR1 is KGHSH and CDR2 is LQKENI. This CDR3 has 16 amino acids. CDR3 DNA sequence: TGTGCCAGCTCACCACCATCCGCGGCTAGCACAGATACGCAGTATTTT. Translation: CASSPPSAASTDTQYF.

This clonotype came up many times. The chain has TRBV7-2 and TRBJ2-3; D remains ambiguous. CDR3 length equals 11 residues. Looked up from germline, CDR1 is SGHTA and CDR2 is FQGNSA. V was clipped by 3 bases and J by 8 bases, with 6 bases between them. CDR3 residues: CASSFTGTQYF. Here the CDR3 DNA reads TGTGCCAGCAGCTTTACGGGTACGCAGTATTTT.

Concerning this clonotype itself: This sequence may be a read error, since a much larger clone differs from it by one base. V usage is TRBV4-3 and J usage is TRBJ1-4, with TRBD1 identical over 7 bases. CDR1 is LGHNA and CDR2 is YSLEER in the germline V gene. This CDR3 contains 13 residues. This CDR3 reads CASSHAQGENLFF. The CDR3 DNA sequence: TGCGCCAGCAGCCACGCCCAGGGGGAAAACCTGTTTTTT.

This clonotype appeared many times. The chain couples TRBV7-3 to TRBJ2-5, with TRBD2 matching 10 bases. V shed 4 bases and J 5 bases; nucleotides not matched to a gene: 4. There are 14 residues in the CDR3. Germline CDR1 SGHTA, CDR2 FQGTGA. The CDR3 coding sequence is TGTGCCAGCAGCTCAGCGGGGGGGTCGGAGACCCAGTACTTC. This translates into CASSSAGGSETQYF.

This clonotype was counted at least ten times. This chain uses TRBV7-9 with TRBJ1-4; 8 nucleotides agree with TRBD1. With V trimmed by 7 bases and J by 8 bases, 9 bases remained unmatched. The CDR3 consists of 14 residues. Germline V gene lookup returns CDR1 SEHNR and CDR2 FQNEAQ (reference sequence). CDR3 DNA sequence: TGTGCCAGCACCACCGGGCAGGGGGCAGAAAAACTGTTTTTT. Translation: CASTTGQGAEKLFF.

This clonotype was counted ten times or more. For the CDR3, the DNA is TGTGCCAGCAGCTCATCGCGGGCAGATACGCAGTATTTT. Its translation is CASSSSRADTQYF. The chain employs TRBV7-2 and TRBJ2-3, with D maybe TRBD2 (5 bases). Germline lookup yields CDR1 SGHTA and CDR2 FQGNSA. V dropped 4 bases and J dropped 4 bases, with 9 bases sitting between them. The CDR3 extends over 13 amino acids. The full variable domain, in which reference TRBV7-2 and TRBJ2-3 provide the parts outside the CDR3, is GAGVSQSPSNKVTEKGKDVELRCDPISGHTALYWYRQSLGQGLEFLIYFQGNSAPDKSGLPSDRFSAERTGGSVSTLTIQRTQQEDSAVYLCASSSSRADTQYFGPGTRLTVL.

This clonotype was seen many times. This rearrangement joins TRBV20-1 to TRBJ2-4, with D possibly called TRBD1 or TRBD2 (6 bases each). Germline V CDR1 and CDR2: DFQATT, SNEGSKA (reference sequence). The CDR3 contains 14 residues. Trimming took 3 bases from V and 2 from J, leaving 11 bases between them. DNA for the CDR3: TGCAGTGCTAGGGGGGCGGGACCCAAAAACATTCAGTACTTC. Translated, it gives CSARGAGPKNIQYF.

This clonotype was recorded many times. The gene calls are TRBV4-2 and TRBJ2-1; 9 nucleotides match TRBD2. The germline gives CDR1 LGHNA, CDR2 YNFKEQ. The CDR3 has 17 residues. V dropped 1 base and J dropped 4; count of bases not matched to a gene: 8. CDR3 nucleotides: TGTGCCAGCAGCCAAGGATTGCGGGGGGGTGGGTACAATGAGCAGTTCTTC. Encoded protein: CASSQGLRGGGYNEQFF.

This clonotype has at least ten counts. This sequence joins TRBV9 and TRBJ2-3; 10 nucleotides line up with TRBD2. Germline CDR1 reads SGDLS; CDR2 reads YYNGEE. CDR3 length: 16 residues. V was clipped by 0 bases and J by 2 bases; unmatched bases: 3. CDR3 in DNA: TGTGCCAGCAGCGTAGGAGCGGGGGGGCCCACAGATACGCAGTATTTT. Protein sequence: CASSVGAGGPTDTQYF.

This clonotype showed up many times. The rearrangement uses TRBV20-1 and TRBJ1-1; TRBD1 is a possible D gene (5 bases). Per the germline V gene, CDR1 is DFQATT and CDR2 is SNEGSKA (reference sequence). V gave up 3 bases and J gave up 5 bases, with 19 bases separating them. This CDR3 region has 15 residues. DNA of the CDR3: TGCAGTGCTAGTCTCTTATCAGGGAAACGGACTGAAGCTTTCTTT. It codes for CSASLLSGKRTEAFF.

The table lists this clonotype with many counts. The rearrangement links TRBV18 to TRBJ2-4; no clear D. V was shortened by 3 bases and J by 0 bases, with 6 bases between the two germline ends. Germline V CDR1 and CDR2: KGHSH, LQKENI. This CDR3 is 14 amino acids long. CDR3 amino acids: CASSPPEAKNIQYF. The CDR3 nucleotides read TGTGCCAGCTCACCGCCAGAAGCCAAAAACATTCAGTACTTC.

The chain is built from TRBV7-3 and TRBJ2-2; D unclear. Per germline, CDR1 SGHTA and CDR2 FQGTGA. This CDR3 is built from 16 residues. V dropped 3 bases and J dropped 0 bases, with 11 bases sitting between them. The CDR3 region has the DNA TGTGCCAGCAGCTTCAACACGGGTGCGAACACCGGGGAGCTGTTTTTT. Translating gives CASSFNTGANTGELFF.